This T cell receptor (beta chain) is from a study of shared clonotypes between healthy human individuals. Some clones are missing from TCRdb's copy, which holds only in-frame ones; the method was immunoSEQ multiplex PCR. The data show about 1.1 million clones, with approximately 80% seen just once and approximately 0.56% held by the top ten. Germline values: CDR1 LNHNV, CDR2 YYDKDF (reference sequence). With 5 bases clipped from V and 0 bases from J, the junction kept 4 bases outside the gene matches. The CDR3 extends over 15 amino acids. The sample taken for sequencing was memory CD4+ T cells from PBMCs. Documented subset: CD45RA-negative fraction. The receptor was derived from a man aged 18-30 years in good health. Some clones in this sample may be carry-over from other donors' samples. This sequence joins TRBV15 and TRBJ2-1, with 7 bases that match TRBD2. The DNA for the CDR3 is TGTGCCACCAGCCCCAGGACTAGCTCCTACAATGAGCAGTTCTTC. It is translated as CATSPRTSSYNEQFF.